Each of the 15 T cell receptor beta chains below was sequenced from the same sample in a study of blood T cell repertoires in COVID-19. Sequenced by immunoSEQ multiplex PCR; TCRdb stores in-frame clones only, minus some. The sample lists roughly 160,000 clones, 85% occurring once. What was sequenced was peripheral blood. These TCRs come from an elderly woman with COVID-19, enrolled during active disease.

The genes are TRBV10-3 and TRBJ1-4; D unclear. Between the trimmed V and J ends, which lost 0 bases and 10 bases, there was a span of 12 bases. This CDR3 is built from 14 residues. The germline CDR1 and CDR2 sequences are ENHRY and SYGVKD. In nucleotides, the CDR3 is TGTGCCATCAGTGAGTCAGGTGGGAGAGGAAAACTGTTTTTT. It specifies CAISESGGRGKLFF.

A few counts support this clone. The rearrangement uses TRBV27 and TRBJ2-5, with D perhaps matching TRBD2 (6 bases). The CDR3 has 15 residues. Trimming left V 5 bases short and J 5 bases short, with 18 bases between. The germline CDR1 and CDR2 sequences are MNHEY and SMNVEV (reference sequence). The CDR3 DNA follows: TGTGCCAGCAGTCCTCGGATGGGAGGAGGGGAGACCCAGTACTTC. As protein: CASSPRMGGGETQYF.

In this sample, this clone turned up a few times. The V and J genes are TRBV21-1 and TRBJ2-7; the D call TRBD1 from the table was never checked on the DNA. TRBV21-1 is a documented pseudogene. The CDR3 is 14 amino acids. As DNA, the CDR3 is TGTGCCAGCAGCAATGAGGACAGACAGTACGAGCAGTACTTC. It specifies CASSNEDRQYEQYF.

The gene calls are TRBV6-5 and TRBJ2-6; 7 bases match TRBD1. The junction had 0 bases not matched to a gene; V was cut back by 2 bases and J by 2 bases. The CDR3 is made up of 15 amino acids. Per the germline V gene, CDR1 is MNHEY and CDR2 is SVGAGI. In nucleotides, the CDR3 is TGTGCCAGCAGTTACGGGACAGCTGGGGCCAACGTCCTGACTTTC. Protein sequence: CASSYGTAGANVLTF.

This chain joins TRBV10-3 and TRBJ2-5, with 9 nucleotides matching TRBD2. The CDR3 runs to 14 residues. Germline V gene sequence: CDR1 ENHRY, CDR2 SYGVKD. The J segment lost 0 bases and the V segment lost 6 bases, leaving 2 bases of the junction unmatched. The CDR3 loop is CAIRSSGDQETQYF. The CDR3 region has the DNA TGTGCCATCAGGTCTAGCGGGGACCAAGAGACCCAGTACTTC.

This sequence joins TRBV3-1 (or the pseudogene TRBV3-2) and TRBJ1-1, with D perhaps matching TRBD1 (6 bases). The CDR3 extends over 13 amino acids. Trimming took 4 bases from V and 6 from J, leaving 12 bases between them. Germline V gene sequence: CDR1 LGHDT, CDR2 YNNKEL (reference sequence). The CDR3 region has the DNA TGTGCCAGCAGCCCCCAACAGGGCGCTGAAGCTTTCTTT. Amino acids: CASSPQQGAEAFF.

The V call is TRBV2, the J call TRBJ1-4, with 8 nucleotides matching TRBD1. CDR1 is SNHLY and CDR2 is FYNNEI in the germline V gene. V dropped 8 bases and J dropped 12; count of bases not matched to a gene: 14. CDR3 length: 14 residues. The DNA for the CDR3 is TGTGCCAGCGCCTGGACAGGGCGGCTGCTGGAACTGTTTTTT. Residues: CASAWTGRLLELFF.

The genes are TRBV18 and TRBJ1-5; D gene unclear. Germline V gene lookup returns CDR1 KGHSH and CDR2 LQKENI. Trimming stripped 6 bases from V and 6 bases from J, with 12 bases between. The CDR3 is 13 residues long. The DNA of the CDR3 is TGTGCCAGCTCTTTTATGGGCCGTCAGCCCCAGCATTTT. The encoded protein is CASSFMGRQPQHF. Full variable domain (outside the CDR3, taken from reference TRBV18 and TRBJ1-5): NAGVMQNPRHLVRRRGQEARLRCSPMKGHSHVYWYRQLPEEGLKFMVYLQKENIIDESGMPKERFSAEFPKEGPSILRIQQVVRGDSAAYFCASSFMGRQPQHFGDGTRLSIL.

The chain employs TRBV18 and TRBJ1-6, with 9 nucleotides matching TRBD1. The length of the CDR3 is 15 residues. Unmatched junction bases numbered 7, after V lost 6 bases and J lost 7 bases. The V gene's germline CDR1 is KGHSH and CDR2 LQKENI. The DNA of the CDR3 is TGTGCCAGCTCCGGGACCGGGACAGGGAATTCACCCCTCCACTTT. Its protein product is CASSGTGTGNSPLHF.

The chain employs TRBV5-1 and TRBJ1-2; D unresolved. Trimming took off 0 bases at V and 0 bases at J, with 6 bases between the two ends. The CDR3 totals 14 residues. Germline V CDR1 and CDR2: SGHRS, YFSETQ. The CDR3 sequence is CASSLDSPNYGYTF. The CDR3, as DNA: TGCGCCAGCAGCTTGGACAGTCCTAACTATGGCTACACCTTC.

The V and J genes are TRBV4-1 and TRBJ1-3; D is undetermined. The CDR3 consists of 16 residues. V lost 0 bases and J 4 bases, leaving 13 bases between the germline ends. Germline V gene lookup returns CDR1 MGHRA and CDR2 YSYEKL. This CDR3 is CASSQESSDSGNTIYF. CDR3 bases: TGCGCCAGCAGCCAAGAAAGCTCAGACTCGGGAAACACCATATATTTT.

The gene calls are TRBV9 and TRBJ2-5; 7 bases are shared with TRBD2. V trimming: 3 bases; J trimming: 6 bases; junction bases outside the gene matches: 14. The CDR3 consists of 16 residues. The germline gives CDR1 SGDLS, CDR2 YYNGEE. CDR3 in amino acids: CASSGGPGQGGKTQYF. The DNA of the CDR3 is TGTGCCAGCAGCGGAGGGCCTGGGCAGGGAGGGAAGACCCAGTACTTC.

The V call is TRBV5-1, the J call TRBJ2-5; tentatively, D is TRBD2 (6 bases). This CDR3 contains 17 residues. Germline V CDR1 and CDR2: SGHRS, YFSETQ. Trimming took 4 bases from V and 0 from J, leaving 19 bases between them. This CDR3 is CASSPGTSSAYQETQYF. CDR3 nucleotides: TGCGCCAGCAGCCCCGGGACTTCTTCCGCGTACCAAGAGACCCAGTACTTC.

The rearrangement uses TRBV27 and TRBJ2-2, with 7 nucleotides matching TRBD2. With 6 bases clipped from V and 3 bases from J, the junction kept 4 bases outside the gene matches. Germline V lookup: CDR1 MNHEY, CDR2 SMNVEV (reference sequence). The CDR3 has 14 residues. CDR3 in DNA: TGTGCCAGCAGACAACTAGCGCACACCGGGGAGCTGTTTTTT. Translation gives CASRQLAHTGELFF.

The rearrangement joins TRBV6-6 to TRBJ2-7; 8 bases fit TRBD2. Germline loops: CDR1 MNHNY, CDR2 SVGAGI (reference sequence). The CDR3 spans 14 residues. With V trimmed by 5 bases and J by 7 bases, 10 bases remained unmatched. This CDR3 reads CASSLSRGAWEQYF. The CDR3 bases are TGTGCCAGCAGTCTGTCGCGGGGGGCATGGGAGCAGTACTTC.